The 27 T cell receptor beta chains below all came from one sample that was sequenced in a study of identical twins. TCRdb recomputed calls from the 5' RACE reads with MiXCR, one row per CDR3 protein. Altogether hundreds of thousands of distinct CDR3 sequences are present, around 21% being singletons, with the ten largest covering roughly 4%. These records were also assigned to another study, of T cells expressing NK-cell markers.

The sample was PBMCs. Receptor source: a woman younger than 35 in good health.

This chain uses TRBV9 with TRBJ2-1, with a weak D call TRBD1 (6 bases). CDR3 length: 14 residues. Germline loops: CDR1 SGDLS, CDR2 YYNGEE. Trimming left V 0 bases short and J 2 bases short, with 6 bases between. CDR3 DNA: TGTGCCAGCAGCGTAGGGGACACCTACAATGAGCAGTTCTTC. It is translated as CASSVGDTYNEQFF.

The rearrangement uses TRBV9 and TRBJ2-1; 9 nucleotides match TRBD2. This CDR3 has 18 amino acids. Per the germline V gene, CDR1 is SGDLS and CDR2 is YYNGEE. Losses at the gene ends were 0 bases for V and 5 bases for J; bases not matched to a gene: 12. The chain's CDR3 is CASSVGFSGLAYNNEQFF. The CDR3 nucleotides read TGTGCCAGCAGCGTAGGTTTCAGTGGACTAGCGTATAACAATGAGCAGTTCTTC. The variable domain in full, with the rest retrieved from reference TRBV9 and TRBJ2-1, is DSGVTQTPKHLITATGQRVTLRCSPRSGDLSVYWYQQSLDQGLQFLIQYYNGEERAKGNILERFSAQQFPDLHSELNLSSLELGDSALYFCASSVGFSGLAYNNEQFFGPGTRLTVL.

The table lists this clonotype with many counts. The chain has TRBV3-1 and TRBJ2-1; D is perhaps TRBD2 (5 bases). The CDR3 has 16 amino acids. Germline CDR1 and CDR2: LGHDT and YNNKEL (reference sequence). V was cut by 1 base and J by 0 bases, with 10 bases left in between. The CDR3 sequence: CASSQGAGHSYNEQFF. DNA for the CDR3: TGTGCCAGCAGCCAAGGGGCGGGCCACTCCTACAATGAGCAGTTCTTC.

This clonotype has a count of ten or more. The chain combines TRBV12-3 or TRBV12-4 with TRBJ1-1, with 9 bases matching TRBD1. The CDR3 is 16 amino acids. J was trimmed by 3 bases and V by 5 bases; bases with no gene match: 10. The CDR3 region has the DNA TGTGCCAGCAGTGGGACAGGGTTTTTCTGGGACACTGAAGCTTTCTTT. Its translation: CASSGTGFFWDTEAFF.

V and J are TRBV20-1 and TRBJ2-1; a weak D match, TRBD2 (5 bases). CDR1 DFQATT and CDR2 SNEGSKA come from the germline V gene (reference sequence). The CDR3 is 14 amino acids. CDR3 residues: CSWAPARGYNEQFF. CDR3 nucleotides: TGCAGCTGGGCCCCAGCACGGGGCTACAATGAGCAGTTCTTC.

There are many counts of this clonotype. This sequence joins TRBV27 and TRBJ2-3; 9 bases fit TRBD2. CDR3 size: 16 residues. In germline, CDR1 is MNHEY, CDR2 SMNVEV (reference sequence). J lost 0 bases, V lost 3 bases, and 4 bases had no gene match. CDR3 sequence reads: CASSLLLAGSTDTQYF. In DNA form, the CDR3 reads TGTGCCAGCAGTTTGTTACTAGCGGGTAGCACAGATACGCAGTATTTT.

The chain combines TRBV20-1 with TRBJ2-3; D is possibly TRBD2 (6 bases). The CDR3 has 14 amino acids. Looked up from germline, CDR1 is DFQATT and CDR2 is SNEGSKA (reference sequence). The V end was cut by 6 bases, the J end by 0 bases, with 13 bases between. The CDR3 reads CSAPASGSTDTQYF. The CDR3 region has the DNA TGCAGTGCCCCTGCGAGCGGGAGCACAGATACGCAGTATTTT.

This clonotype was counted between two and nine times. The rearrangement joins TRBV15 to TRBJ2-3; 9 bases line up with TRBD1. This CDR3 contains 14 residues. V dropped 4 bases and J dropped 8; count of bases not matched to a gene: 7. The germline CDR1 and CDR2 sequences are LNHNV and YYDKDF (reference sequence). The CDR3 DNA reads TGTGCCACCAGCATGGACAGGGGCCGCCCTACGCAGTATTTT. This encodes CATSMDRGRPTQYF.

This clonotype showed up just a few times. The CDR3 spells CSAVYYGYTF. The CDR3 bases are TGCAGTGCTGTTTACTATGGCTACACCTTC. The chain uses TRBV20-1 and TRBJ1-2, with D hard to call. This CDR3 region has 10 residues. In germline, CDR1 is DFQATT, CDR2 SNEGSKA (reference sequence). Trimming took 5 bases from V and 3 from J, leaving 4 bases between them.

This clonotype has just a few counts. The chain links TRBV7-8 to TRBJ2-5, with 15 bases identical to TRBD2. V gave up 3 bases and J gave up 5 bases; unmatched junction bases: 10. The germline V gene encodes CDR1 SGHVS and CDR2 FQNEAQ. CDR3 length: 18 amino acids. As DNA, the CDR3 is TGTGCCAGCAGCTTCGGACTAGCGGGAGGGCTAGGGTTGGAGACCCAGTACTTC. Its protein is CASSFGLAGGLGLETQYF.

This clonotype came up a few times. This chain joins TRBV4-3 and TRBJ2-7, with D perhaps TRBD1 (6 bases). The CDR3 extends over 14 amino acids. CDR1 LGHNA and CDR2 YSLEER come from the germline V gene. V was clipped by 0 bases and J by 7 bases, with 13 bases between them. The CDR3 region is CASSQDLQGGEQYF. The CDR3 bases are TGCGCCAGCAGCCAAGATCTACAGGGTGGGGAGCAGTACTTC.

The chain recombines TRBV10-3 with TRBJ2-5, with 8 bases fitting TRBD1. With V trimmed by 10 bases and J by 1 base, 2 bases remained unmatched. There are 12 residues in the CDR3. Germline CDR1 reads ENHRY; CDR2 reads SYGVKD. As DNA, the CDR3 is TGTGCCACTACAGGGGGCCAAGAGACCCAGTACTTC. As protein: CATTGGQETQYF.

The chain is built from TRBV10-3 and TRBJ2-6; 7 bases agree with TRBD2. Trimming at V came to 2 bases and at J to 3 bases, leaving 10 bases not matched to a gene. The CDR3 runs 18 residues. Germline loops: CDR1 ENHRY, CDR2 SYGVKD. For the CDR3, the DNA is TGTGCCATCAGTGAGCGGGGCGGGAGAACGCGTGGGGCCAACGTCCTGACTTTC. This encodes CAISERGGRTRGANVLTF.

This clonotype was seen a few times. The chain carries TRBV20-1 and TRBJ2-7; D is uncertain. Germline CDR1 and CDR2: DFQATT and SNEGSKA (reference sequence). This CDR3 is built from 13 residues. The ends were cut back, 5 bases at V and 7 bases at J, with 18 bases in the middle. The chain's CDR3 is CSASYTVVGEQYF. CDR3 DNA: TGCAGTGCTTCTTATACGGTGGTCGGGGAGCAGTACTTC.

This clonotype was observed a few times. The chain employs TRBV20-1 and TRBJ1-2, with D possibly TRBD1 on 6 matching bases. The CDR3 covers 13 residues. V lost 1 base and J 13 bases, leaving 19 bases between the germline ends. Germline loops: CDR1 DFQATT, CDR2 SNEGSKA (reference sequence). CDR3 residues: CSARVRRQADSTF. CDR3 nucleotides: TGCAGTGCTAGAGTACGCCGACAGGCCGACAGCACCTTC.

This sequence joins TRBV3-1 and TRBJ2-3, with TRBD1 identical over 10 bases. Trimming cost V 7 bases and J 4 bases; bases outside gene matches: 8. The germline V gene encodes CDR1 LGHDT and CDR2 YNNKEL (reference sequence). The CDR3 runs 15 residues. The CDR3 sequence is CASTLGQGFADTQYF. CDR3 nucleotides: TGTGCCAGCACCCTGGGACAGGGGTTCGCAGATACGCAGTATTTT.

This clonotype has a handful of counts. The V call is TRBV20-1, the J call TRBJ2-1; TRBD1 aligns across 9 bases. Trimming at V came to 1 base and at J to 10 bases, leaving 11 bases not matched to a gene. CDR3 size: 15 residues. CDR1 is DFQATT, CDR2 SNEGSKA, per germline (reference sequence). The CDR3, as DNA: TGCAGTGCTAGAGTGCCGGGACAGGGATATAGGGAGCAGTTCTTC. Protein sequence: CSARVPGQGYREQFF.

The V call is TRBV7-2, the J call TRBJ2-2, with D possibly being TRBD1 (5 bases). Trimming shortened V by 1 base and J by 1 base, and 10 bases separated the two germline ends. Germline V gene lookup returns CDR1 SGHTA and CDR2 FQGNSA. The length of the CDR3 is 16 residues. The CDR3, as DNA: TGTGCCAGCAGCTTAGTAGGGGTGCAGAACACCGGGGAGCTGTTTTTT. This encodes CASSLVGVQNTGELFF.

This clonotype was recorded at least ten times. V is TRBV6-5 and J is TRBJ1-6; 7 bases map to TRBD1. J gave up 9 bases and V 0 bases, and 5 bases lay outside the gene matches. The CDR3 consists of 15 residues. Germline V gene lookup returns CDR1 MNHEY and CDR2 SVGAGI. The CDR3 reads CASSYSIEGASPLHF. The CDR3 nucleotides read TGTGCCAGCAGTTACTCGATAGAGGGGGCTTCACCCCTCCACTTT.

The CDR3 sequence is CASSGAGYSYEQYF. The CDR3 DNA reads TGCGCCAGCAGCGGAGCGGGGTACTCCTACGAGCAGTACTTC. The gene calls are TRBV5-1 and TRBJ2-7; 7 bases fit TRBD2. V shed 4 bases, J shed 0 bases, and the junction held 4 bases outside the gene matches. Germline V gives CDR1 SGHRS, CDR2 YFSETQ. There are 14 residues in the CDR3. The variable domain in full, with the rest retrieved from reference TRBV5-1 and TRBJ2-7, is KAGVTQTPRYLIKTRGQQVTLSCSPISGHRSVSWYQQTPGQGLQFLFEYFSETQRNKGNFPGRFSGRQFSNSRSEMNVSTLELGDSALYLCASSGAGYSYEQYFGPGTRLTVT.

The chain is built from TRBV19 and TRBJ2-3, with TRBD1 matching 7 bases. Per germline, CDR1 LNHDA and CDR2 SQIVND (reference sequence). J gave up 4 bases and V 7 bases, and 8 bases lay outside the gene matches. The CDR3 covers 14 residues. CDR3 protein: CASTSTGTADTQYF. The CDR3 bases are TGTGCCAGTACCTCGACAGGGACCGCAGATACGCAGTATTTT.

As to this clonotype: The junction shows a germline mismatch at one end, possibly a read error. The V gene is TRBV20-1, the J gene TRBJ2-5; D perhaps matches TRBD2 (6 bases). Germline assignment: CDR1 DFQATT and CDR2 SNEGSKA (reference sequence). This CDR3 is 15 amino acids long. In DNA, the CDR3 is TGCAGTGCGAGAGGGGACTCACCGTACCAAGAGACCCAGTACTTC. Amino acids: CSARGDSPYQETQYF.

The rearrangement joins TRBV12-3 or TRBV12-4 to TRBJ2-7; 10 positions agree with TRBD2. The V segment lost 5 bases and the J segment 5 bases; nucleotides outside the gene matches: 6. CDR3 length: 14 residues. CDR3 in DNA: TGTGCCAGCAGTCGCCCACTAGCGGGGAACGAGCAGTACTTC. It specifies CASSRPLAGNEQYF.

This clonotype was seen just once. The chain employs TRBV5-1 and TRBJ2-5, with 7 bases fitting TRBD1. Trimming cost V 8 bases and J 5 bases; bases outside gene matches: 12. Germline CDR1 reads SGHRS; CDR2 reads YFSETQ. This CDR3 contains 14 residues. This CDR3 reads CASSGQTIRETQYF. CDR3 DNA sequence: TGCGCCAGTTCGGGACAGACGATACGGGAGACCCAGTACTTC.

J is TRBJ2-7 and V is TRBV5-1; D may be TRBD1 (6 bases). This CDR3 region has 15 residues. Trimming pared 1 base from V and 2 bases from J, leaving 13 bases between. Germline V gene data show CDR1 as SGHRS and CDR2 as YFSETQ. CDR3 in DNA: TGCGCCAGCAGCTTGAACGACAGGTTTACCTACGAGCAGTACTTC. This encodes CASSLNDRFTYEQYF.

This clonotype was seen repeatedly, ten times or more. The DNA for the CDR3 is TGTGCCAGCAGTTTATGGAGGGGAGGCAATCAGCCCCAGCATTTT. This gives the protein CASSLWRGGNQPQHF. The chain has TRBV12-3 or TRBV12-4 and TRBJ1-5, with D possibly being TRBD1 (5 bases). The CDR3 contains 15 residues. Trimming removed 2 bases at V and 2 bases at J, with 10 bases between.

This clonotype showed up many times. This rearrangement joins TRBV12-3 or TRBV12-4 to TRBJ2-7; perhaps TRBD2 as D (5 bases). The V end was cut by 6 bases, the J end by 3 bases, with 15 bases between. This CDR3 has 14 residues. The CDR3 is CASRGEGFGYEQYF. The CDR3 nucleotides read TGTGCCAGCAGAGGAGAGGGCTTCGGCTACGAGCAGTACTTC.